The source of this TCR beta chain is a study of PD-1 blockade in classical Hodgkin lymphoma. Study-level findings and limits: By cycle point C4D1, TCR diversity had risen significantly in CD4+ cells (but not CD8+ cells). Patients who responded completely had about the same baseline diversity as newly diagnosed patients. Reports indicated that newly diagnosed patients had lower baseline TCR diversity than healthy donors did.

The table came from immunoSEQ multiplex PCR; TCRdb's copy has only in-frame clones and leaves some out. The data contain tens of thousands of clones, approximately 90% of them singletons. Every one of the patients relapsed after autologous stem cell transplantation (brentuximab vedotin exposure was variable). About this clone itself: Its specificity is unknown.

This CDR3 has 15 amino acids. The trim removed 3 bases at V and 4 bases at J, leaving 5 bases unmatched. The germline V gene encodes CDR1 PRHDT and CDR2 FYEKMQ (reference sequence). The sample consisted of peripheral blood mononuclear cells (PBMCs), taken at baseline. The J gene is TRBJ2-3, the V gene TRBV13, with TRBD1 matching over 9 bases. This TCR was recovered from a human donor with classical Hodgkin lymphoma. The CDR3 sequence is CASSFGTGSADTQYF. Here the CDR3 DNA reads TGTGCCAGCAGCTTCGGGACAGGGTCGGCAGATACGCAGTATTTT.